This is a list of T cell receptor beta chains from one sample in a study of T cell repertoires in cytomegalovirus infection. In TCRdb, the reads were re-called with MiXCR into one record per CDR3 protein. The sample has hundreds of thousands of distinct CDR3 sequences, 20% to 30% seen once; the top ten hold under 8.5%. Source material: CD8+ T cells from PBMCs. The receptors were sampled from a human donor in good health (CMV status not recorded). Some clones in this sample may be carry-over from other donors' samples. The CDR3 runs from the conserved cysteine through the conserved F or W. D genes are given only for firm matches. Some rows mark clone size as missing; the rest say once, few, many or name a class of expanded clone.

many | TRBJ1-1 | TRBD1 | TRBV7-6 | TGTGCCAGCAGCTCCCCAGGACAGGGGGCCTTCTACACTGAAGCTTTCTTT | CASSSPGQGAFYTEAFF
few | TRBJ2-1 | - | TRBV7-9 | TGTGCCAGCAGTCTAACTGCGGGGGCCAATGAGCAGTTCTTC | CASSLTAGANEQFF
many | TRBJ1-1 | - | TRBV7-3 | TGTGCCAGCAGCTTCCAAGGAGGGTCGCCTGAAGCTTTCTTT | CASSFQGGSPEAFF
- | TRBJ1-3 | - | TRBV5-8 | TGTGCCAGCAGCCCCAGGGAGGCTGGAAACACCATATATTTT | CASSPREAGNTIYF
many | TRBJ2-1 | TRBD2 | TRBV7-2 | TGTGCCAGCAGCTTACAGCCCCGTGCGGGGGGGCGGTACAATGAGCAGTTCTTC | CASSLQPRAGGRYNEQFF
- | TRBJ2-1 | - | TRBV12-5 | TGTGCTAGTGGTGAACCGCCGCAAACATACAATGAGCAGTTCTTC | CASGEPPQTYNEQFF
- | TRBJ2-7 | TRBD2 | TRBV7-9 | TGTGCCAGCAGCCCCTACCCGTTGACTAGCGGGGGCCGGTTCTCCTACGAGCAGTACTTC | CASSPYPLTSGGRFSYEQYF
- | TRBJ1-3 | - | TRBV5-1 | TGCGCCAGCAGCTTAACGCCAGAGGACCCCGGAAACACCATATATTTT | CASSLTPEDPGNTIYF
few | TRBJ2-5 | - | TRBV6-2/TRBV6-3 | TGTGCCAGCAGCTTACTCCCAGGGCCCGCTCTGGAGACCCAGTACTTC | CASSLLPGPALETQYF
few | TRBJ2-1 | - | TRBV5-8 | TGTGCCAGCAGCTTCAGGTTGAATGAGCAGTTCTTC | CASSFRLNEQFF
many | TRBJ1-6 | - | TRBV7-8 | TGTGCCAGCAGCCTCAACGAGGGGACACGTAATTCACCCCTCCACTTT | CASSLNEGTRNSPLHF
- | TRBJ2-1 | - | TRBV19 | TGTGCCAGCAGTACCCACCTGACGGAGAGCTCCTACAATGAGCAGTTCTTC | CASSTHLTESSYNEQFF
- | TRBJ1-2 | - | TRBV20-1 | TGCAGTGCTCCCCCCTCAGTGACGGATACCTATGGCTACACCTTC | CSAPPSVTDTYGYTF
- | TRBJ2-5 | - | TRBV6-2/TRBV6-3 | TGTGCCAGCAGCTCCCGCCGGGACCCATCATGGGGTTGGCAAGAGACCCAGTACTTC | CASSSRRDPSWGWQETQYF
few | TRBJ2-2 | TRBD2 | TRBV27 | TGTGCCAGCCGTATTACAATGGGACTAGCGGCTTTAGGGGGCACCGGGGAGCTGTTTTTT | CASRITMGLAALGGTGELFF
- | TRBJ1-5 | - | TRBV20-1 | TGCAGTGCGCGGCGGGGGCTAGCGAATCAGCCCCAGCATTTT | CSARRGLANQPQHF
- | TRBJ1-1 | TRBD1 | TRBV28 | TGTGCCAGCTCCTCACGGTACAGGGGGCCCCGCACTGAAGCTTTCTTT | CASSSRYRGPRTEAFF
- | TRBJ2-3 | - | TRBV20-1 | TGCAGTGCTAGAGCCTCTACCCGCCGCACAGATACGCAGTATTTT | CSARASTRRTDTQYF
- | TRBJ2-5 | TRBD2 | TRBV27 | TGTGCCAGCAGCCCGGGAGCGGGGGACCAAGAGACCCAGTACTTC | CASSPGAGDQETQYF
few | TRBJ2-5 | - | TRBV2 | TGTGCCAGCAGAGTGCTCGGGGAAGAGACCCAGTACTTC | CASRVLGEETQYF
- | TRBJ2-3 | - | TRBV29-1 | TGCAGCGTTGCCATCCTCACAGATACGCAGTATTTT | CSVAILTDTQYF
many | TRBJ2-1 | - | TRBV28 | TGTGCCAGCAGCCGATTAGCGGTTCCCTACAATGAGCAGTTCTTC | CASSRLAVPYNEQFF
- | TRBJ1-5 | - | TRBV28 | TGTGCCAGCAGTTCGGGGACTTGTTGGCCCCAGCATTTT | CASSSGTCWPQHF
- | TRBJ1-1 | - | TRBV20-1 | TGCAGTGCTAGAGTAGAGGGCCTGAACACTGAAGCTTTCTTT | CSARVEGLNTEAFF
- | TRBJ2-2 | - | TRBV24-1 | TGTGCCACCAGTCGTTTTGCGACGGAGAACACCGGGGAGCTGTTTTTT | CATSRFATENTGELFF
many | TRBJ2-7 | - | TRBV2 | TGTGCCAGCATTGACAGAGGCTACGAGCAGTACTTC | CASIDRGYEQYF
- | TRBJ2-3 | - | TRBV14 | TGTGCCAGCAGACCAGGGGGCACAGATACGCAGTATTTT | CASRPGGTDTQYF
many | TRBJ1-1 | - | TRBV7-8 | TGTGCCAGCAGCCTACCGGGAGCCGGGACTGAAGCTTTCTTT | CASSLPGAGTEAFF
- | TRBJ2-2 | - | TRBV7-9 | TGTGCCAGCAGCTTTGTCCGGACGCAAGTCGGCGGGGAGCTGTTTTTT | CASSFVRTQVGGELFF
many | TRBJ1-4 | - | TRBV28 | TGTGCCAGCAGCTTAGAAGCAACTAATGAAAAACTGTTTTTT | CASSLEATNEKLFF
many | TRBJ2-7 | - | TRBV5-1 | TGCGCCAGCAGCTTGTCCCCCGGGGGTTCCTACGAGCAGTACTTC | CASSLSPGGSYEQYF
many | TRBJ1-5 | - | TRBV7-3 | TGTGCCAGCAGCTCTCAGGGTGGACAGCCCCAGCATTTT | CASSSQGGQPQHF
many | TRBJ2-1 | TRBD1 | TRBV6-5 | TGTGCCAGCAGTTCAATGGGACAGGTTTACTACAATGAGCAGTTCTTC | CASSSMGQVYYNEQFF
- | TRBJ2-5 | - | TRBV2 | TGTGCCAGCAAGGAGACCCAGTACTTC | CASKETQYF
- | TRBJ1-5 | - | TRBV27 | TGTGCCAGCAGTCACCGACGGGATAATCAGCCCCAGCATTTT | CASSHRRDNQPQHF
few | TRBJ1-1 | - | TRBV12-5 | TGTGCTAGTGCCCTGAACACTGAAGCTTTCTTT | CASALNTEAFF
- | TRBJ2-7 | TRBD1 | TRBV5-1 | TGCGCCAGCTCCAATGCTACAGGGGGAAGAGGGGGCTACGAGCAGTACTTC | CASSNATGGRGGYEQYF
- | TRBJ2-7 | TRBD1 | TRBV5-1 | TGCGCCAGCAGCCAATCCCCGGGACAGGGTTACTACGAGCAGTACTTC | CASSQSPGQGYYEQYF
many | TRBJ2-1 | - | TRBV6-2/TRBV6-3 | TGTGCCAGCAGTTACTCGACCAGGGCAGACTACAATGAGCAGTTCTTC | CASSYSTRADYNEQFF
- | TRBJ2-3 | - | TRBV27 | TGTGCCAGCAGTTCCGGACAGCGATATACGCAGTATTTT | CASSSGQRYTQYF
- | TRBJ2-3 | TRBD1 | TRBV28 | TGTGCCAGCAACCTGGACAGGGGAAACACAGATACGCAGTATTTT | CASNLDRGNTDTQYF
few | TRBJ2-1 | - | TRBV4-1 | TGCGCCAGCAGCCAAGATAGGATCGGGCGTGAGCAGTTCTTC | CASSQDRIGREQFF
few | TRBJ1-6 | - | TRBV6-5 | TGTGCCAGCAGTTCTGCCGGGCAGGGATTCTCACCCCTCCACTTT | CASSSAGQGFSPLHF
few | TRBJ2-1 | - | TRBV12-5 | TGTGCTAGTGGTTTGACAACCTACAATGAGCAGTTCTTC | CASGLTTYNEQFF
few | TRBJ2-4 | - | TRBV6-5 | TGTGCCAGCAGTTACTCGCTTTCTGATATAGCCAAAAACATTCAGTACTTC | CASSYSLSDIAKNIQYF